The 19 T cell receptor beta chains presented below share a single source sample, sequenced in a study of T cells in Graves' hyperthyroidism and ophthalmopathy. RNA transcripts served as the template for amplifying TCR beta CDR3 regions. In the first-round RT-PCR of the TCR CDR3, the HTBI primer set was used. TCRdb re-called the multiplex PCR reads with MiXCR, one entry per CDR3 protein. The sample includes roughly 710,000 distinct CDR3 sequences, 30% to 40% of them seen just once. The source material was blood. These receptors came from a woman between 40 and 50 years old with Graves' hyperthyroidism.

This clonotype was picked up a small number of times. The chain combines TRBV28 with TRBJ2-7; no clear D. Trimming pared 6 bases from V and 3 bases from J, leaving 9 bases between. CDR1 is MDHEN and CDR2 is SYDVKM in the germline V gene. The CDR3 covers 12 residues. The CDR3 sequence is CASRTSDYEQYF. In DNA, the CDR3 is TGTGCCAGCAGGACAAGCGACTACGAGCAGTACTTC.

This clonotype was seen more than once but under ten times. The rearrangement uses TRBV28 and TRBJ1-6, with no clear D. Germline assignment: CDR1 MDHEN and CDR2 SYDVKM. V lost 3 bases and J 6 bases, leaving 9 bases between the germline ends. The CDR3 spans 14 residues. The CDR3 DNA follows: TGTGCCAGCAGTTTGATACTGAGTAATTCACCCCTCCACTTT. It encodes CASSLILSNSPLHF.

This clonotype was counted between two and nine times. The J gene is TRBJ2-7, the V gene TRBV6-5; D gene unclear. CDR3 length equals 14 residues. V was trimmed by 0 bases and J by 3 bases, leaving 9 bases between them. Germline CDR1 reads MNHEY; CDR2 reads SVGAGI. The CDR3 coding sequence is TGTGCCAGCAGTTACTCAGCCCCCTACTACGAGCAGTACTTC. Protein product: CASSYSAPYYEQYF.

The chain is built from TRBV7-8 and TRBJ2-2; D remains unclear. CDR1 SGHVS and CDR2 FQNEAQ come from the germline V gene. V was cut by 6 bases and J by 0 bases, with 14 bases left in between. The CDR3 loop spans 16 amino acids. Written as DNA, the CDR3 is TGTGCCAGCAGTTACCCCGGACGTTCGAACACCGGGGAGCTGTTTTTT. Translation gives CASSYPGRSNTGELFF.

This clonotype was counted a few times. The chain is built from TRBV15 and TRBJ2-2; maybe TRBD1 (6 bases). The V and J ends lost 8 bases and 5 bases respectively, with 18 bases between them. Germline V gene data show CDR1 as LNHNV and CDR2 as YYDKDF (reference sequence). This CDR3 has 15 residues. CDR3 bases: TGTGCCACCGTCGACCAGGGGAAAGATACCGGGGAGCTGTTTTTT. This gives the protein CATVDQGKDTGELFF.

The chain joins TRBV9 to TRBJ1-2, with a tentative D call TRBD1 (5 bases). This CDR3 region has 16 residues. Germline CDR1 is SGDLS and CDR2 is YYNGEE. V lost 4 bases and J 3 bases, leaving 19 bases between the germline ends. In DNA form, the CDR3 reads TGTGCCAGCAGCCCCATGGGGGGGAGGCTGCACTATGGCTACACCTTC. Translation gives CASSPMGGRLHYGYTF.

The genes are TRBV25-1 and TRBJ2-7; 8 bases map to TRBD1. This CDR3 has 14 residues. V was pared by 5 bases and J by 5 bases, with 8 bases of the junction left unmatched. Germline CDR1 MGHDK, CDR2 SYGVNS. The CDR3 loop is CASSFVTGGHEQYF. DNA for the CDR3: TGTGCCAGCAGTTTCGTCACAGGGGGACACGAGCAGTACTTC.

Many counts were recorded for this clonotype. The chain links TRBV10-1 to TRBJ1-2; D unclear. The V gene's germline CDR1 is WNHNN and CDR2 SYGVQD (reference sequence). The CDR3 sequence is 16 residues long. V lost 0 bases and J lost 0, with 11 bases in between. CDR3 DNA sequence: TGCGCCAGCAGTGAGTCCATCGGACGGTCTAACTATGGCTACACCTTC. Its translation: CASSESIGRSNYGYTF.

To note about this clonotype: This may be a read error: a much more frequent sequence differs by one nucleotide. This chain uses TRBV10-3 with TRBJ2-7, with a tentative D call TRBD2 (6 bases). Per the germline V gene, CDR1 is ENHRY and CDR2 is SYGVKD. CDR3 length: 14 amino acids. Trimming stripped 2 bases from V and 5 bases from J, with 13 bases between. DNA of the CDR3: TGTGCCATCAGTGAGGGGAAGGGACTGGACGAGCAGTACTTC. As protein: CAISEGKGLDEQYF.

The CDR3 is CASSFNYGNQPQHF. The DNA for the CDR3 is TGTGCCAGCAGTTTCAATTATGGCAATCAGCCCCAGCATTTT. J is TRBJ1-5 and V is TRBV28; D ambiguous. The V and J ends lost 3 bases and 2 bases respectively, with 8 bases between them. CDR1 and CDR2 from the germline V gene are MDHEN and SYDVKM. CDR3 length equals 14 residues.

The table lists this clonotype with a few counts. The V call is TRBV20-1, the J call TRBJ2-7; 9 nucleotides match TRBD1. The germline CDR1 and CDR2 sequences are DFQATT and SNEGSKA (reference sequence). Trimming cost V 5 bases and J 3 bases; bases outside gene matches: 14. The CDR3 loop spans 16 amino acids. In DNA form, the CDR3 reads TGCAGTGCTCCACCGGGACAGGGAGCAAGATACTACGAGCAGTACTTC. Its translation is CSAPPGQGARYYEQYF.

This clonotype was seen many times. V and J are TRBV29-1 and TRBJ1-1; tentative D call: TRBD1 (6 bases). With 5 bases removed from V and 5 bases from J, the gap between germline ends came to 18 bases. Germline loops: CDR1 SQVTM, CDR2 ANQGSEA. The length of the CDR3 is 14 residues. The DNA of the CDR3 is TGCAGCGTTACAGGGTCGTTCGCGGAAACTGAAGCTTTCTTT. It codes for CSVTGSFAETEAFF.

This clonotype appeared many times. The chain recombines TRBV7-6 with TRBJ1-2, with D possibly matching TRBD1 (5 bases). The ends were cut back, 5 bases at V and 1 base at J, with 8 bases in the middle. CDR3 length: 13 amino acids. CDR1 and CDR2 from the germline V gene are SGHVS and FNYEAQ. DNA for the CDR3: TGTGCCAGCAGCGCGCAGGGTAACTATGGCTACACCTTC. It encodes CASSAQGNYGYTF.

This clonotype appeared a few times. A much larger clonotype is one base distant, so this may be a read error. The chain couples TRBV7-2 to TRBJ2-5, with D perhaps TRBD1 (7 bases). This CDR3 contains 14 residues. CDR1 is SGHTA and CDR2 is FQGNSA in the germline V gene. The chain's CDR3 is CANSFAGQLETQYF. The CDR3 DNA follows: TGTGCCAACAGCTTCGCGGGACAGTTGGAGACCCAGTACTTC.

This chain connects TRBV7-2 to TRBJ2-7, with 8 bases fitting TRBD2. The CDR3 is 17 residues long. Germline trimming cut 6 bases from V and 2 bases from J; bases unmatched to any gene: 15. Germline V lookup: CDR1 SGHTA, CDR2 FQGNSA. DNA of the CDR3: TGTGCCAGCAGTCCTACCGGGACGGGGGGGGAAACCTACGAGCAGTACTTC. It yields the protein CASSPTGTGGETYEQYF.

As to this clonotype: The germline gene is not matched at one end of the junction; a read error may be the cause. CDR3 sequence reads: CASGLTGGTDTQETQYF. In DNA, the CDR3 is TGCGCCAGCGGATTGACCGGGGGCACAGATACGCAAGAGACCCAGTACTTC. The genes are TRBV7-9 and TRBJ2-5; TRBD1 or TRBD2 may be the D gene (6 bases each). Germline CDR1 SEHNR, CDR2 FQNEAQ (reference sequence). The CDR3 has 17 amino acids.

The J gene is TRBJ1-6, the V gene TRBV7-2; maybe TRBD1 (6 bases). The CDR3 is 15 residues long. V lost 6 bases and J 7 bases, leaving 16 bases between the germline ends. In germline, CDR1 is SGHTA, CDR2 FQGNSA. CDR3 nucleotides: TGTGCCAGCAGGGGGGCCAGGGAAAGGAATTCACCCCTCCACTTT. Translating gives CASRGARERNSPLHF.

On this clonotype: A read error may account for a junction end that differs from germline. The V and J genes are TRBV19 and TRBJ1-2; D remains unclear. The CDR3 loop spans 16 amino acids. CDR1 and CDR2 (germline): LNHDA, SQIVND (reference sequence). CDR3 in amino acids: CARRALAADPNYGYTF. The CDR3 nucleotides are TGTGCCCGTAGGGCACTGGCAGCCGATCCTAACTATGGCTACACCTTC. Complete variable domain (other parts from reference TRBV19 and TRBJ1-2): DGGITQSPKYLFRKEGQNVTLSCEQNLNHDAMYWYRQDPGQGLRLIYYSQIVNDFQKGDIAEGYSVSREKKESFPLTVTSAQKNPTAFYLCARRALAADPNYGYTFGSGTRLTVV.

This clonotype was detected ten times or more. The chain recombines TRBV2 with TRBJ1-1, with D tentatively TRBD1 (5 bases). The CDR3 has 16 residues. Looked up from germline, CDR1 is SNHLY and CDR2 is FYNNEI. Trimming removed 3 bases from V and 4 bases from J, with 18 bases in between. The DNA for the CDR3 is TGTGCCAGCAGTGAGGGGCGCTCCGGTAGGCCCACTGAAGCTTTCTTT. Residues: CASSEGRSGRPTEAFF.